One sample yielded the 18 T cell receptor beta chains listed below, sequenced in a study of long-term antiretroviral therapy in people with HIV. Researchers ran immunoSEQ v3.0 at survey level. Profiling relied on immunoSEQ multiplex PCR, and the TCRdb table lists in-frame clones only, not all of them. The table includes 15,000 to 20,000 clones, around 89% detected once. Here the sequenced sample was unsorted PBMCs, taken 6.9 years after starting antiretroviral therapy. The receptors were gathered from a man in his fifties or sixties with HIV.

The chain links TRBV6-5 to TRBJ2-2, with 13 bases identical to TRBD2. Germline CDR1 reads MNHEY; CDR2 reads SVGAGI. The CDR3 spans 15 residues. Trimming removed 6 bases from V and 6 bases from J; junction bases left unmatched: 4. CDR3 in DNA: TGTGCCAGCAGGGACGGACTAGCGGGAGCCGGGGAGCTGTTTTTT. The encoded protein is CASRDGLAGAGELFF.

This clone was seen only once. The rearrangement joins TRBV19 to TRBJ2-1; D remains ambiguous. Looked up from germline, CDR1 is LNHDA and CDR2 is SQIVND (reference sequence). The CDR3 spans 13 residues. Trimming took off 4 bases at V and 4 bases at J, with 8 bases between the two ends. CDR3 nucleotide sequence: TGTGCCAGTAGTAGTCAGATTTACAATGAGCAGTTCTTC. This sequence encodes CASSSQIYNEQFF.

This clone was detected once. The CDR3 loop is CASSQAGAQETQYF. The CDR3 nucleotides read TGTGCCAGCAGCCAGGCGGGGGCACAAGAGACCCAGTACTTC. This rearrangement joins TRBV5-4 to TRBJ2-5; possibly TRBD2 for D (7 bases). The germline gives CDR1 SGHNT, CDR2 YYREEE (reference sequence). CDR3 length equals 14 residues. Deletions cut 4 bases from V and 2 bases from J, with 12 bases between.

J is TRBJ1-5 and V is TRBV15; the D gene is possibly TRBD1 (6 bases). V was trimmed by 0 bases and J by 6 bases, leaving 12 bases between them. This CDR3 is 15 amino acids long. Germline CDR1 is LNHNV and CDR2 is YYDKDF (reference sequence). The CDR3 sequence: CATSRDSQGSQPQHF. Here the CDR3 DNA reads TGTGCCACCAGCAGAGATTCCCAGGGGAGTCAGCCCCAGCATTTT.

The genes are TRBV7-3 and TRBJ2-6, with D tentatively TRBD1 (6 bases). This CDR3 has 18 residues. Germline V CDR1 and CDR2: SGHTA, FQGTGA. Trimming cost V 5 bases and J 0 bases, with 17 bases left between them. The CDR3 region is CASSVLGASLSGANVLTF. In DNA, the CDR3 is TGTGCCAGCAGCGTGTTGGGGGCCTCCCTCTCTGGGGCCAACGTCCTGACTTTC.

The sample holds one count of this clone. The CDR3 sequence is CASSQVGGPGEQFF. CDR3 nucleotide sequence: TGTGCCAGCAGCCAGGTTGGGGGCCCCGGTGAGCAGTTCTTC. The rearrangement joins TRBV7-9 to TRBJ2-1, with a weak D call TRBD1 (6 bases). V was clipped by 5 bases and J by 9 bases, with 17 bases between them. CDR3 length: 14 amino acids. Germline CDR1 is SEHNR and CDR2 is FQNEAQ (reference sequence).

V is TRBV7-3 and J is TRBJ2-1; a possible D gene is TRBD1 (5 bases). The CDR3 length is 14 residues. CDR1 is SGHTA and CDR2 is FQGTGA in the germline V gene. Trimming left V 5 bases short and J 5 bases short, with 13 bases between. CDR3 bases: TGTGCCAGCAGCCGCTCGACAGAACACAATGAGCAGTTCTTC. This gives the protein CASSRSTEHNEQFF.

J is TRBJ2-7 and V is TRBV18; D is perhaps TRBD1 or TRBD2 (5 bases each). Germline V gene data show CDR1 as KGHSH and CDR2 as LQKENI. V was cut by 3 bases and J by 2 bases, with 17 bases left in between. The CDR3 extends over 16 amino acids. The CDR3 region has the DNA TGTGCCAGCTCACCGGCCTTATTAGAGGGGACCTACGAGCAGTACTTC. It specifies CASSPALLEGTYEQYF.

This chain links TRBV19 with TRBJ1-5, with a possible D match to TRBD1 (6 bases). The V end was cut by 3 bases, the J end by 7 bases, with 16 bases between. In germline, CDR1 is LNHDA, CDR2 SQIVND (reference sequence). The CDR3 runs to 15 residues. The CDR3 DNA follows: TGTGCCAGTAGTATCGGAATACAGGGTGGGCAGCCCCAGCATTTT. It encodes CASSIGIQGGQPQHF.

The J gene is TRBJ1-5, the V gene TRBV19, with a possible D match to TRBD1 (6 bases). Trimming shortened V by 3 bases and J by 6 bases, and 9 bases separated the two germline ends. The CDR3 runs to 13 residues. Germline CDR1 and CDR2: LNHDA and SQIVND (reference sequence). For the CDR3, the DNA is TGTGCCAGTAGTATTAGGGGGGGTCAGCCCCAGCATTTT. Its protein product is CASSIRGGQPQHF.

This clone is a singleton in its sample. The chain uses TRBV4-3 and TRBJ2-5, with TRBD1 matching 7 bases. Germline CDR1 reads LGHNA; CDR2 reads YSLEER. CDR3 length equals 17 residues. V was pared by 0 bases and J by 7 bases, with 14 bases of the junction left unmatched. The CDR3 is CASSQDRGDRARGTQYF. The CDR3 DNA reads TGCGCCAGCAGCCAAGATCGGGGAGACAGGGCCCGGGGGACCCAGTACTTC.

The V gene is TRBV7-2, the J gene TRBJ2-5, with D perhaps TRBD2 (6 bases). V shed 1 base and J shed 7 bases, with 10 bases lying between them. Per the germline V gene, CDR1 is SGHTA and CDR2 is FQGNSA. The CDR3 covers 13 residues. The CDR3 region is CASSLVPEGTQYF. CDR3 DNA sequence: TGTGCCAGCAGCTTAGTGCCGGAGGGGACCCAGTACTTC.

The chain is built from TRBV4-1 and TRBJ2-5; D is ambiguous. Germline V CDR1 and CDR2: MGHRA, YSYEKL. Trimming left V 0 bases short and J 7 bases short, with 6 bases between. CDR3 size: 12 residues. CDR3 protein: CASSQDQWTQYF. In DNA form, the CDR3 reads TGCGCCAGCAGCCAAGATCAATGGACCCAGTACTTC.

The CDR3 region has the DNA TGTGCCAGCAGCTTAACAGGACGGACTTACAATGAGCAGTTCTTC. Residues: CASSLTGRTYNEQFF. The gene calls are TRBV7-8 and TRBJ2-1; possibly TRBD1 or TRBD2 for D (5 bases each). The CDR3 length is 15 residues. Germline CDR1 reads SGHVS; CDR2 reads FQNEAQ. The germline V and J ends were trimmed by 2 bases and 4 bases, with 12 bases remaining between them.

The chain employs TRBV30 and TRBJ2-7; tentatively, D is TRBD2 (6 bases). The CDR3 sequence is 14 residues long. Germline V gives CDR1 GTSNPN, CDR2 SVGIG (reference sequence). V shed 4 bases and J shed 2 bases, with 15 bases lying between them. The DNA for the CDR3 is TGTGCCTGGACCCTCGTTGGGGGGACCTACGAGCAGTACTTC. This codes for CAWTLVGGTYEQYF.

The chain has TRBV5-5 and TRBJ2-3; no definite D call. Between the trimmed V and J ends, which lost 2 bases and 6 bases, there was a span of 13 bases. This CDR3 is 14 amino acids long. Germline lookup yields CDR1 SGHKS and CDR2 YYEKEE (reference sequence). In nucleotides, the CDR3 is TGTGCCAGCAGCTTCCAACATGCTTCTGATACGCAGTATTTT. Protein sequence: CASSFQHASDTQYF.

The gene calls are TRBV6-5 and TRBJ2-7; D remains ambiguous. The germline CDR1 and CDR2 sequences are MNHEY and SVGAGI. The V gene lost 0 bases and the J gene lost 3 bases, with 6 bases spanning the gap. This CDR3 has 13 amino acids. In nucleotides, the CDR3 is TGTGCCAGCAGTTACTCAGGCAGCTACGAGCAGTACTTC. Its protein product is CASSYSGSYEQYF.

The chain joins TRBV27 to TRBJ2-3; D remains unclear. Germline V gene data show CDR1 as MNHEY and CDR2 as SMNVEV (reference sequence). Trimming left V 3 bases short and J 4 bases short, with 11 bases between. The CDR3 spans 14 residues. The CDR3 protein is CASSFSGLADTQYF. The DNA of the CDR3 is TGTGCCAGCAGTTTTTCCGGTCTTGCAGATACGCAGTATTTT.